This T cell receptor (beta chain) was recorded in a study of T cell responses to AZD1222 COVID-19 vaccine. The germline V gene has CDR1 SGHTA and CDR2 FQGNSA. Trimming stripped 3 bases from V and 4 bases from J, with 13 bases between. The CDR3 contains 16 residues. Here immunoSEQ multiplex PCR was the method, and the copy in TCRdb shows in-frame clones only, minus some. The sample includes some 130,000 clones, about 93% seen only once; the top ten take around 5%. This material consisted of peripheral blood, taken on day 0 of AZD1222 vaccination. V and J are TRBV7-2 and TRBJ1-6; D unclear. The source of this sequence is an adult in good health. The CDR3 reads CASSLRREPYNSPLHF. In DNA, the CDR3 is TGTGCCAGCAGCTTGCGCCGGGAACCGTATAATTCACCCCTCCACTTT. Full variable domain (rest looked up from reference TRBV7-2 and TRBJ1-6): GAGVSQSPSNKVTEKGKDVELRCDPISGHTALYWYRQSLGQGLEFLIYFQGNSAPDKSGLPSDRFSAERTGGSVSTLTIQRTQQEDSAVYLCASSLRREPYNSPLHFGNGTRLTVT.